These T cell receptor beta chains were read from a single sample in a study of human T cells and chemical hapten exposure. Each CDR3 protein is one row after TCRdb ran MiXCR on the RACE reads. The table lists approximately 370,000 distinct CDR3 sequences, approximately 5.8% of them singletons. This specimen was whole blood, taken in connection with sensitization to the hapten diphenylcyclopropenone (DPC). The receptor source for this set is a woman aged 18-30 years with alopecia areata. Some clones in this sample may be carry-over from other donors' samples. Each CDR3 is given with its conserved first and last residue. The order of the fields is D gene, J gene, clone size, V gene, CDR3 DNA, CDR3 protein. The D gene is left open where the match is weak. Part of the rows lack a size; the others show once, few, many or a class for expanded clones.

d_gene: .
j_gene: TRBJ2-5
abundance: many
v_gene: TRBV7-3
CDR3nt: TGTGCCAGCAGCCCGACAGGCGGCAAAGAGACCCAGTACTTC
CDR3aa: CASSPTGGKETQYF

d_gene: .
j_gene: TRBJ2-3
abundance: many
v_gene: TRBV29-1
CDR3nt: TGCAGCGTCCCATCCCATGCAGGGCTACGCACAGATACGCAGTATTTT
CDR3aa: CSVPSHAGLRTDTQYF

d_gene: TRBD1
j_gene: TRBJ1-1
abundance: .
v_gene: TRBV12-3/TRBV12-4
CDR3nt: TGTGCCAGCAGTTGGACAGGGAAAACTGAAGCTTTCTTT
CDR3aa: CASSWTGKTEAFF

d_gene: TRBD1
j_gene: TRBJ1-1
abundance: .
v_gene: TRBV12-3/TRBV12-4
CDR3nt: TGTGCCAGCAGCTATGACAGGGTCGACACTGAAGCTTTCTTT
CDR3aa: CASSYDRVDTEAFF

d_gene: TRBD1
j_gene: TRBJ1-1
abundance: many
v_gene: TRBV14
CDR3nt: TGTGCCAGCAGCTCGCTTCCGGGACAGGGAGTAGGATACACTGAAGCTTTCTTT
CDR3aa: CASSSLPGQGVGYTEAFF

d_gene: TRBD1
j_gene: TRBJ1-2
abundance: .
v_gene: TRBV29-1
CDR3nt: TGCAGCGGGGGCCCGTCTAAAACGGCTCCACAGGGGGACTATGGCTACACCTTC
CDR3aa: CSGGPSKTAPQGDYGYTF

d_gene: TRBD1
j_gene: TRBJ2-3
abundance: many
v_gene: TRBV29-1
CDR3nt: TGCAGCGTTTGGGGACAGCGCACAGATACGCAGTATTTT
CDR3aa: CSVWGQRTDTQYF

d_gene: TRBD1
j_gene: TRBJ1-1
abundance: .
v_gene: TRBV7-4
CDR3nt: TGTGCCAGCAGCTTAGGGAGACAGGGATTCGAACATCACACTGAAGCTTTCTTT
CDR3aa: CASSLGRQGFEHHTEAFF

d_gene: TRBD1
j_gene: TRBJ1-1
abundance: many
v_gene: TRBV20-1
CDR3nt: TGCAGTGCTACGAGACCGGGACAGAAATACACTGAAGCTTTCTTT
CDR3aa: CSATRPGQKYTEAFF

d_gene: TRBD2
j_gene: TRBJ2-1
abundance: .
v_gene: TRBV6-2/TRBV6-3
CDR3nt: TGTGCCAGCAGTTACTCAACGGGAAGGACTAGCTGGAACAATGAGCAGTTCTTC
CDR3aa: CASSYSTGRTSWNNEQFF

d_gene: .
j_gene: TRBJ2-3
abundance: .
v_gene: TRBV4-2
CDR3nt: TGTGCCAGCAGCCAAGCTTTGAGGGGGCGACTAGACTGGGGCAGAGATACGCAGTATTTT
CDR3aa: CASSQALRGRLDWGRDTQYF

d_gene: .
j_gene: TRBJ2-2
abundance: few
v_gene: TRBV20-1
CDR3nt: TGCAGTGTAATGGGGCTAGGGGCGGCCGGGGAGCTGTTTTTT
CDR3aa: CSVMGLGAAGELFF

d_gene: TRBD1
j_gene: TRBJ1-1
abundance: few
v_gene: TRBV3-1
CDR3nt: TGTGCCAGCAGCCAAGACCCGCGACAGGGGAGGGGGACTGAAGCTTTCTTT
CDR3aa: CASSQDPRQGRGTEAFF

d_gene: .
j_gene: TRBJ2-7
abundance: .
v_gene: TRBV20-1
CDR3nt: TGCAGTGCTAGGCCAAGTAACATGGGGGTCGACGAGCAGTACTTC
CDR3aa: CSARPSNMGVDEQYF

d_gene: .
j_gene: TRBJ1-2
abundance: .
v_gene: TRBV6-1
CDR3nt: TGTGCCAGCAGTTCCCCCCAATCAGGCTACACCTTC
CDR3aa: CASSSPQSGYTF

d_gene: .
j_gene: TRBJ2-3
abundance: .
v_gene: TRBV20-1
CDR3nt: TGCAGTGCTATCGTGGGGGGGCCAAAAGATACGCAGTATTTT
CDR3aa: CSAIVGGPKDTQYF

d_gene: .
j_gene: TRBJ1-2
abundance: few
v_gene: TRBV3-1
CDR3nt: TGTGCCAGCAGCCAATTCCTGCTGGAGGGCTACACCTTC
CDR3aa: CASSQFLLEGYTF

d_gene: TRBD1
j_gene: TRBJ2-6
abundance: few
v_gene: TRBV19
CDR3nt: TGTGCCAGTAGTACGGGACAGAGCTCTGGGGCCAACGTCCTGACTTTC
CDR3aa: CASSTGQSSGANVLTF

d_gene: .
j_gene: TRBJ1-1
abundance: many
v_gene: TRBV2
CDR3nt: TGTGCCAGCAGCGAGGACAGTTTGAACACTGAAGCTTTCTTT
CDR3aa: CASSEDSLNTEAFF

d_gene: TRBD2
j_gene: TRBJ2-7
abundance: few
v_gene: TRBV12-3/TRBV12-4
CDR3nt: TGTGCCAGCAGTTTAGGGCGGGGGGGCGTTTTTTTCTACGAGCAGTACTTC
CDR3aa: CASSLGRGGVFFYEQYF

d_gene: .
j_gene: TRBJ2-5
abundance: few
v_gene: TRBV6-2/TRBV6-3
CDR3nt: TGTGCCAGCTTCCGGGGCCCGGGGCAAGAGACCCAGTACTTC
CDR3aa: CASFRGPGQETQYF

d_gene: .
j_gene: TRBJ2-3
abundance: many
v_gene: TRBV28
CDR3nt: TGTGCCAGCAGCGCAGATACGCAGTATTTT
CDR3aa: CASSADTQYF

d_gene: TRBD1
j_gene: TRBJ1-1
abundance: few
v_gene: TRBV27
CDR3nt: TGTGCCAGCAGTTCCCTCCCGGACAGGGCGCACACTGAAGCTTTCTTT
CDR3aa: CASSSLPDRAHTEAFF

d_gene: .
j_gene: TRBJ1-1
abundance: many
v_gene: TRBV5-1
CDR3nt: TGCGCCAGCAGCTTTACAGGACTCGAAGAAGCTTTCTTT
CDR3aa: CASSFTGLEEAFF

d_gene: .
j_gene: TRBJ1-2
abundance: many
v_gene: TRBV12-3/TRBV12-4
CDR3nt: TGTGCCAGCAGTTCGCAAGGGACCCGCGGCTACACCTTC
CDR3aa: CASSSQGTRGYTF

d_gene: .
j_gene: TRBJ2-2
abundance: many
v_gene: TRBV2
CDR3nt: TGTGCCAGCGGAAAGGGGACTTCCGGGGAGCTGTTTTTT
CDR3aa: CASGKGTSGELFF